These 3 T cell receptor beta chains were all obtained from the same sample, sequenced in a study of cytotoxic CD8 clonotypes in ibrutinib-treated CLL (dated by TCRdb to the early 2020s). Library preparation employed the immunoSEQ multiplex PCR assay. Drawn from immuneACCESS, this table holds only the in-frame rearrangements with V and J called that TCRdb kept. Clones are partly lost; checked studies trace under half to an unresolved V gene and leave the rest unexplained. This sample holds 150,000 to 200,000 clones; about 80% were observed only once. The top ten hold about 2% of the sample. The sample's time point label is to be understood as: approximately twelve months on ibrutinib. Sequenced material: PBMCs, taken after 12 months of ibrutinib treatment. These receptors were taken from a human donor with chronic lymphocytic leukemia.

The V call is TRBV7-2, the J call TRBJ1-4; 7 nucleotides line up with TRBD1. CDR3 length: 16 residues. Germline CDR1 is SGHTA and CDR2 is FQGNSA. After removal of 5 bases from V and 2 bases from J, the junction contained 8 bases not matched to a gene. The DNA for the CDR3 is TGTGCCAGCAGCGGACTCGGGGGACAGACTAATGAAAAACTGTTTTTT. This translates into CASSGLGGQTNEKLFF.

The chain recombines TRBV19 with TRBJ1-3, with unresolved D. The germline gives CDR1 LNHDA, CDR2 SQIVND (reference sequence). The CDR3 consists of 15 residues. Trimming pared 1 base from V and 0 bases from J, leaving 7 bases between. This CDR3 is CASSIVASSGNTIYF. Here the CDR3 DNA reads TGTGCCAGTAGTATAGTTGCCAGCTCTGGAAACACCATATATTTT. Looking up the rest from reference TRBV19 and TRBJ1-3 gives the full variable domain: DGGITQSPKYLFRKEGQNVTLSCEQNLNHDAMYWYRQDPGQGLRLIYYSQIVNDFQKGDIAEGYSVSREKKESFPLTVTSAQKNPTAFYLCASSIVASSGNTIYFGEGSWLTVV.

V usage is TRBV5-6 and J usage is TRBJ2-7, with a weak D call TRBD2 (5 bases). V was cut by 1 base and J by 2 bases, with 7 bases left in between. The CDR3 sequence is 13 residues long. The germline V gene encodes CDR1 SGHDT and CDR2 YYEEEE. The CDR3 DNA reads TGTGCCAGCAGCTTGTCCGGGACCTACGAGCAGTACTTC. Amino acids: CASSLSGTYEQYF.